This is a list of T cell receptor beta chains from one sample in a study of shared clonotypes between healthy human individuals. The table came from immunoSEQ multiplex PCR; TCRdb's copy has only in-frame clones and leaves some out. The sample holds fewer than 850,000 clones, roughly 70% seen once. Sequenced material: memory CD4+ T cells sorted from blood. All receptors derive from a woman in her 30s in good health. CDR3s include the opening cysteine and the closing phenylalanine or tryptophan. D genes are given only for firm matches. Size tells how often a clone was seen (once, few, many) or the class of an expanded clone, and some rows leave it out.

D	size	V	J	DNA	CDR3
.	.	TRBV5-4	TRBJ2-4	TGTGCCAGCAGCGACAACACTAAAGGGGGGAAAGAGTACTTC	CASSDNTKGGKEYF
.	once	TRBV5-1	TRBJ2-5	TGCGCCAGCAGCTTATTGGGTATGGGAGAGACCCAGTACTTC	CASSLLGMGETQYF
.	.	TRBV25-1	TRBJ1-2	TGTGCCAGCAGTGAAGGGAATTGGCAGAGCTATGGCTACACCTTC	CASSEGNWQSYGYTF
TRBD1	.	TRBV18	TRBJ1-1	TGTGCCAGCTCACCACCGAACGCAGGGGGCACTGAAGCTTTCTTT	CASSPPNAGGTEAFF
.	.	TRBV28	TRBJ2-7	TGTGCCAGCAGCGAAGGGGAGGAGCAGTACTTC	CASSEGEEQYF
.	.	TRBV28	TRBJ1-4	TGTGCCAGCAGTTTACCCCAGCCCAATGAAAAACTGTTTTTT	CASSLPQPNEKLFF
.	once	TRBV28	TRBJ2-5	TGTGCCAGCAGTTCAACAGGAGGTGCGGGGGAGACCCAGTACTTC	CASSSTGGAGETQYF
.	.	TRBV7-2	TRBJ1-3	TGTGCCAGCAGCCCCGGGACCTTTGGAAACACCATATATTTT	CASSPGTFGNTIYF
.	.	TRBV5-1	TRBJ2-1	TGCGCCAGCAGGGTGGGGAACTCCTACAATGAGCAGTTCTTC	CASRVGNSYNEQFF
.	.	TRBV14	TRBJ2-7	TGTGCCAGCAGCCACGAAAGTGGGCAGTACTTC	CASSHESGQYF
TRBD2	once	TRBV29-1	TRBJ2-5	TGCAGCGTTGAAGAGGATCCGGGACTAGCGGGAGGGGTGGTTGGGCAAGAGACCCAGTACTTC	CSVEEDPGLAGGVVGQETQYF
TRBD2	.	TRBV4-1	TRBJ2-2	TGCGCCAGCAGCCAAGACGTAGCGGGAGGGCCGCGGGAGCTGTTTTTT	CASSQDVAGGPRELFF
.	.	TRBV5-4	TRBJ2-2	TGTGCCAGCACCCTGCTGAACACCGGGGAGCTGTTTTTT	CASTLLNTGELFF
.	.	TRBV7-9	TRBJ2-1	TGTGCCAGCGTTAGCGCCAACAATGAGCAGTTCTTC	CASVSANNEQFF
TRBD1	.	TRBV7-6	TRBJ2-7	TGTGCCAGCAGCTCAGGGGGCGAGCAGTACTTC	CASSSGGEQYF
.	.	TRBV6-1	TRBJ1-2	TGTGCCAGCAGTACAGGGCGGTTCTATGGCTACACCTTC	CASSTGRFYGYTF